The rows below give T cell receptor beta chains drawn from one sample of a study of blood T cells in healthy people across ages. TCRdb reprocessed the 5' RACE reads with MiXCR, giving one entry per CDR3 protein. This repertoire shows 700,000 or so distinct CDR3 sequences, 22% found once; its top ten account for 22%. The sequenced sample was blood. The source of these receptors is a man aged 65 to 85 in good health. The CDR3 runs from the conserved cysteine through the conserved F or W. A D gene is named only where the DNA matches it firmly. The size field is filled for only some rows; it gives once, few, many or a size class.

v_gene: TRBV12-3/TRBV12-4
j_gene: TRBJ2-4
abundance: .
d_gene: TRBD1
CDR3aa: CASSIDRVKNIQYF
CDR3nt: TGTGCCAGCAGTATAGACAGGGTAAAAAACATTCAGTACTTC

v_gene: TRBV11-2
j_gene: TRBJ1-1
abundance: few
d_gene: .
CDR3aa: CASSSSDASEAFF
CDR3nt: TGTGCCAGCAGCTCCTCGGACGCGTCTGAAGCTTTCTTT

v_gene: TRBV4-1
j_gene: TRBJ1-1
abundance: .
d_gene: .
CDR3aa: CASSQVQGGTEAFF
CDR3nt: TGCGCCAGCAGCCAAGTACAGGGAGGCACTGAAGCTTTCTTT

v_gene: TRBV28
j_gene: TRBJ2-2
abundance: .
d_gene: TRBD2
CDR3aa: CASSQPTRAGGPRTGELFF
CDR3nt: TGTGCCAGCAGTCAACCCACTCGAGCGGGAGGGCCGCGCACCGGGGAGCTGTTTTTT

v_gene: TRBV29-1
j_gene: TRBJ2-7
abundance: .
d_gene: .
CDR3aa: CSVAQGNYEQYF
CDR3nt: TGCAGCGTTGCCCAGGGAAACTACGAGCAGTACTTC

v_gene: TRBV2
j_gene: TRBJ1-1
abundance: few
d_gene: .
CDR3aa: CASSVRGNRVTEAFF
CDR3nt: TGTGCCAGCAGTGTTCGGGGAAACCGGGTCACTGAAGCTTTCTTT

v_gene: TRBV20-1
j_gene: TRBJ1-1
abundance: few
d_gene: .
CDR3aa: CSASDAGGLTEAFF
CDR3nt: TGCAGTGCTAGTGATGCGGGGGGACTTACTGAAGCTTTCTTT

v_gene: TRBV5-1
j_gene: TRBJ2-5
abundance: few
d_gene: TRBD1
CDR3aa: CASSATGATQETQYF
CDR3nt: TGCGCCAGCAGCGCCACAGGGGCTACCCAAGAGACCCAGTACTTC

v_gene: TRBV5-6
j_gene: TRBJ1-4
abundance: .
d_gene: .
CDR3aa: CASRNRQTRNEKLFF
CDR3nt: TGTGCCAGCAGAAACCGACAGACAAGGAACGAAAAACTGTTTTTT

v_gene: TRBV21-1
j_gene: TRBJ2-1
abundance: .
d_gene: .
CDR3aa: CASSHPSGRVSYNEQFF
CDR3nt: TGTGCCAGCAGCCATCCTAGCGGGAGGGTTTCCTACAATGAGCAGTTCTTC

v_gene: TRBV12-3/TRBV12-4
j_gene: TRBJ1-2
abundance: .
d_gene: .
CDR3aa: CASSSSGGYTF
CDR3nt: .

v_gene: TRBV19
j_gene: TRBJ2-7
abundance: .
d_gene: .
CDR3aa: CASSIVGQRAYEQYF
CDR3nt: TGTGCCAGTAGTATAGTAGGACAGCGCGCCTACGAGCAGTACTTC

v_gene: TRBV5-1
j_gene: TRBJ1-4
abundance: .
d_gene: .
CDR3aa: CASSLTPEGEKLFF
CDR3nt: TGCGCCAGCTCGCTGACCCCCGAGGGTGAAAAACTGTTTTTT

v_gene: TRBV27
j_gene: TRBJ2-5
abundance: .
d_gene: TRBD1
CDR3aa: CASSPQFLTGVRETQYF
CDR3nt: TGTGCCAGCAGTCCACAGTTCCTGACAGGGGTTAGGGAGACCCAGTACTTC

v_gene: TRBV6-1
j_gene: TRBJ2-1
abundance: few
d_gene: .
CDR3aa: CASSAGGAGMYNEQFF
CDR3nt: TGTGCCAGCAGCGCCGGGGGAGCGGGTATGTACAATGAGCAGTTCTTC

v_gene: TRBV14
j_gene: TRBJ2-2
abundance: few
d_gene: TRBD1
CDR3aa: CASSQDWTGGTGELFF
CDR3nt: TGTGCCAGCAGCCAAGATTGGACAGGGGGGACCGGGGAGCTGTTTTTT

v_gene: TRBV12-3/TRBV12-4
j_gene: TRBJ2-1
abundance: .
d_gene: TRBD2
CDR3aa: CASRRGLVLNNEQFF
CDR3nt: TGTGCCAGCAGGCGCGGACTAGTCCTAAACAATGAGCAGTTCTTC

v_gene: TRBV14
j_gene: TRBJ2-6
abundance: few
d_gene: .
CDR3aa: CASSQRTVSPYSGANVLTF
CDR3nt: TGTGCCAGCAGCCAACGGACAGTTAGTCCCTACTCTGGGGCCAACGTCCTGACTTTC

v_gene: TRBV20-1
j_gene: TRBJ1-2
abundance: .
d_gene: TRBD1
CDR3aa: CSASSLGQGRYGYTF
CDR3nt: TGCAGTGCTAGTTCCCTAGGACAGGGGAGATATGGCTACACCTTC

v_gene: TRBV20-1
j_gene: TRBJ2-4
abundance: .
d_gene: TRBD1
CDR3aa: CSARTGTGLNIQYF
CDR3nt: TGCAGTGCTAGAACAGGGACAGGGTTAAACATTCAGTACTTC

v_gene: TRBV7-9
j_gene: TRBJ2-3
abundance: few
d_gene: .
CDR3aa: CASSLYAREADTQYF
CDR3nt: TGTGCCAGCAGCTTATACGCCAGGGAGGCCGATACGCAGTATTTT

v_gene: TRBV6-2/TRBV6-3
j_gene: TRBJ2-5
abundance: few
d_gene: .
CDR3aa: CASSHETGRNTRQETQYF
CDR3nt: TGTGCCAGCAGTCATGAGACCGGACGGAACACCAGGCAAGAGACCCAGTACTTC

v_gene: TRBV29-1
j_gene: TRBJ2-5
abundance: few
d_gene: TRBD1
CDR3aa: CSGGTGGRETQYF
CDR3nt: TGCAGCGGGGGGACAGGGGGCCGGGAGACCCAGTACTTC

v_gene: TRBV7-6
j_gene: TRBJ1-4
abundance: .
d_gene: TRBD1
CDR3aa: CASSSQNPEGQGGAKLFF
CDR3nt: TGTGCCAGCAGCTCCCAGAATCCTGAGGGACAGGGAGGCGCAAAACTGTTTTTT

v_gene: TRBV20-1
j_gene: TRBJ2-5
abundance: .
d_gene: .
CDR3aa: CSATKAETQYF
CDR3nt: TGCAGTGCTACGAAGGCGGAGACCCAGTACTTC

v_gene: TRBV5-6
j_gene: TRBJ1-1
abundance: .
d_gene: TRBD1
CDR3aa: CASSWDSNTEAFF
CDR3nt: TGTGCCAGCAGCTGGGACAGTAACACTGAAGCTTTCTTT

v_gene: TRBV9
j_gene: TRBJ1-1
abundance: .
d_gene: .
CDR3aa: CASSVELISPAFF
CDR3nt: TGTGCCAGCAGCGTAGAGCTGATATCCCCAGCTTTCTTT

v_gene: TRBV14
j_gene: TRBJ1-5
abundance: .
d_gene: .
CDR3aa: CASSPLWQKSNQPQHF
CDR3nt: TGTGCCAGCAGCCCCCTTTGGCAGAAAAGCAATCAGCCCCAGCATTTT

v_gene: TRBV20-1
j_gene: TRBJ2-3
abundance: few
d_gene: TRBD2
CDR3aa: CSAVGLAGGRDTQYF
CDR3nt: TGCAGTGCCGTCGGACTAGCGGGAGGGAGGGATACGCAGTATTTT

v_gene: TRBV7-2
j_gene: TRBJ2-3
abundance: .
d_gene: .
CDR3aa: CASSRGLNVDTQYF
CDR3nt: TGTGCCAGCAGCCGGGGACTGAACGTGGATACGCAGTATTTT

v_gene: TRBV28
j_gene: TRBJ2-5
abundance: .
d_gene: .
CDR3aa: CASSLQGAWTQYF
CDR3nt: TGTGCCAGCAGTTTACAAGGGGCTTGGACCCAGTACTTC

v_gene: TRBV7-8
j_gene: TRBJ2-7
abundance: .
d_gene: TRBD1
CDR3aa: CASEGYGTGDYEQYF
CDR3nt: TGTGCCAGCGAGGGATACGGGACAGGGGACTACGAGCAGTACTTC

v_gene: TRBV29-1
j_gene: TRBJ2-3
abundance: .
d_gene: .
CDR3aa: CSATPTADTQYF
CDR3nt: TGCAGCGCAACACCCACTGCCGATACGCAGTATTTT

v_gene: TRBV21-1
j_gene: TRBJ2-1
abundance: few
d_gene: .
CDR3aa: CASSKKAPRGGYEQFF
CDR3nt: TGTGCCAGCAGCAAAAAGGCCCCTCGCGGAGGGTATGAGCAGTTCTTC

v_gene: TRBV7-9
j_gene: TRBJ1-4
abundance: few
d_gene: .
CDR3aa: CASSLQGLLEKLFF
CDR3nt: TGTGCCAGCAGCTTACAAGGGCTCCTTGAAAAACTGTTTTTT

v_gene: TRBV5-1
j_gene: TRBJ1-1
abundance: .
d_gene: .
CDR3aa: CASSQGGYTEAFF
CDR3nt: TGCGCCAGCAGCCAGGGTGGATACACTGAAGCTTTCTTT

v_gene: TRBV3-1
j_gene: TRBJ2-5
abundance: few
d_gene: TRBD2
CDR3aa: CASSQLAGLYQETQYF
CDR3nt: TGTGCCAGCAGCCAACTAGCGGGGCTGTACCAAGAGACCCAGTACTTC

v_gene: TRBV12-3/TRBV12-4
j_gene: TRBJ2-3
abundance: few
d_gene: .
CDR3aa: CASTMRGGPDAQYF
CDR3nt: TGTGCCAGCACCATGAGGGGGGGCCCCGATGCGCAGTATTTT

v_gene: TRBV4-1
j_gene: TRBJ2-7
abundance: .
d_gene: .
CDR3aa: CASSQGILRQRLSDEQYF
CDR3nt: TGCGCCAGCAGCCAAGGCATCTTAAGACAGCGGCTCAGCGACGAGCAGTACTTC

v_gene: TRBV20-1
j_gene: TRBJ2-5
abundance: few
d_gene: .
CDR3aa: CMTEHQETQYF
CDR3nt: TGCATGACAGAACACCAAGAGACCCAGTACTTC

v_gene: TRBV20-1
j_gene: TRBJ2-1
abundance: few
d_gene: TRBD2
CDR3aa: CSAERRSGGYNEQFF
CDR3nt: TGCAGTGCTGAGAGGAGGAGCGGGGGCTACAATGAGCAGTTCTTC

v_gene: TRBV6-2/TRBV6-3
j_gene: TRBJ2-5
abundance: .
d_gene: .
CDR3aa: CASSSGRGASETQYF
CDR3nt: TGTGCCAGCAGCTCGGGAAGGGGTGCCTCAGAGACCCAGTACTTC

v_gene: TRBV6-5
j_gene: TRBJ2-1
abundance: .
d_gene: TRBD2
CDR3aa: CASSYSASGRASYNEQFF
CDR3nt: TGTGCCAGCAGTTACTCTGCTAGCGGGAGGGCTTCCTACAATGAGCAGTTCTTC

v_gene: TRBV5-1
j_gene: TRBJ2-1
abundance: .
d_gene: TRBD1
CDR3aa: CASSLQGANSYNEQFF
CDR3nt: TGCGCCAGCAGCTTACAGGGGGCGAATTCCTACAATGAGCAGTTCTTC

v_gene: TRBV10-3
j_gene: TRBJ2-7
abundance: few
d_gene: TRBD2
CDR3aa: CAISGTSGGYYEQYF
CDR3nt: TGTGCCATCAGTGGGACTAGCGGGGGGTACTACGAGCAGTACTTC

v_gene: TRBV12-3/TRBV12-4
j_gene: TRBJ2-4
abundance: few
d_gene: TRBD2
CDR3aa: CASGRGGNIQYF
CDR3nt: TGTGCCAGCGGACGGGGGGGGAACATTCAGTACTTC

v_gene: TRBV20-1
j_gene: TRBJ2-6
abundance: .
d_gene: .
CDR3aa: CSALRALLTGANVLTF
CDR3nt: TGCAGTGCTCTAAGGGCCCTATTAACTGGGGCCAACGTCCTGACTTTC

v_gene: TRBV28
j_gene: TRBJ1-2
abundance: few
d_gene: .
CDR3aa: CASSLLSYGYTF
CDR3nt: TGTGCCAGCAGTTTACTCAGCTATGGCTACACCTTC

v_gene: TRBV10-3
j_gene: TRBJ2-7
abundance: .
d_gene: TRBD2
CDR3aa: CAISDRVTSTYEQYF
CDR3nt: TGTGCCATCAGTGATAGGGTGACTAGCACTTACGAGCAGTACTTC

v_gene: TRBV29-1
j_gene: TRBJ2-1
abundance: many
d_gene: TRBD2
CDR3aa: CSVAASGSSYNEQFF
CDR3nt: TGCAGCGTTGCGGCTAGCGGGAGCTCCTACAATGAGCAGTTCTTC

v_gene: TRBV12-3/TRBV12-4
j_gene: TRBJ1-1
abundance: few
d_gene: .
CDR3aa: CASSLQAGTHTEAFF
CDR3nt: TGTGCCAGCAGTTTGCAGGCGGGGACTCACACTGAAGCTTTCTTT

v_gene: TRBV5-1
j_gene: TRBJ2-5
abundance: .
d_gene: TRBD1
CDR3aa: CASSLLSQGASVETQYF
CDR3nt: TGCGCCAGCAGCTTGCTATCTCAGGGGGCGAGTGTGGAGACCCAGTACTTC

v_gene: TRBV2
j_gene: TRBJ2-3
abundance: .
d_gene: .
CDR3aa: CASRLYTDTQYF
CDR3nt: TGTGCCAGCCGGTTGTACACAGATACGCAGTATTTT

v_gene: TRBV7-2
j_gene: TRBJ2-3
abundance: .
d_gene: .
CDR3aa: CASSLLPATDTQYF
CDR3nt: TGTGCCAGCAGCTTACTGCCAGCCACAGATACGCAGTATTTT

v_gene: TRBV16
j_gene: TRBJ1-1
abundance: .
d_gene: TRBD1
CDR3aa: CASSQTGIVNTEAFF
CDR3nt: TGTGCCAGCAGCCAGACAGGGATTGTGAACACTGAAGCTTTCTTT

v_gene: TRBV6-1
j_gene: TRBJ2-7
abundance: few
d_gene: .
CDR3aa: CASSSRRRDEQYF
CDR3nt: TGTGCCAGCAGTTCGAGGAGACGGGACGAGCAGTACTTC

v_gene: TRBV3-1
j_gene: TRBJ2-5
abundance: .
d_gene: TRBD2
CDR3aa: CASSQGIAGVSRVRIF
CDR3nt: TGTGCCAGCAGCCAAGGTATAGCGGGAGTAAGTCGTGTGCGGATCTTC

v_gene: TRBV7-9
j_gene: TRBJ2-3
abundance: .
d_gene: .
CDR3aa: CTSSFSYGVTDTQYF
CDR3nt: TGTACCAGCAGCTTTTCGTATGGGGTGACAGATACGCAGTATTTT

v_gene: TRBV11-2
j_gene: TRBJ2-1
abundance: few
d_gene: .
CDR3aa: CASSLGSWGASDEQFF
CDR3nt: TGTGCCAGCAGCTTAGGGAGCTGGGGCGCCTCGGATGAGCAGTTCTTC

v_gene: TRBV10-3
j_gene: TRBJ2-2
abundance: .
d_gene: .
CDR3aa: CAISLRSGADTGELFF
CDR3nt: TGTGCCATCAGCCTCCGTTCTGGGGCGGACACCGGGGAGCTGTTTTTT